Listed here is a single T cell receptor (beta chain). Antigen unknown. Time point reported: persistent/refractory GD, antithyroid drugs over 5 years with positive TRAb. After RNA was extracted from PBMCs, the TCR library was made from it. The authors drew 7 to 10 milliliters of peripheral blood into EDTA tubes. Through Arm-PCR of CDR3 regions and iRepertoire HTBI primers, TCR beta libraries were built. In the original processing: Across the samples, identification revealed roughly 56 TRBV and 14 TRBJ segments. In TCRdb, the multiplex PCR reads were re-called with MiXCR into one record per CDR3 protein. None of the V and J calls come from the authors' own analysis; TCRdb made them. The data show around 450,000 distinct CDR3 sequences, 20% to 25% seen once. Trimming took off 5 bases at V and 5 bases at J, with 16 bases between the two ends. In germline, CDR1 is SEHNR, CDR2 FQNEAQ (reference sequence). CDR3 length equals 14 residues.

This entry is derived from a study of regulatory T cells in long-lasting Graves disease. Study-wide results and caveats: Among samples with persistent disease, TRBV28, TRBJ1-2 and TRBJ2-5 were favored. Comparison showed that persistent patients shared more public clonotypes (roughly 2,700) than new patients (about 970).

The material sequenced was peripheral blood mononuclear cells (PBMCs), taken when the disease was refractory, from a patient treated with antithyroid drugs. This chain connects TRBV7-9 to TRBJ2-7; possible D gene TRBD1, 6 bases. The clonotype comes from a female donor with Graves disease. This CDR3 reads CASSLGGVGNEQYF. Written as DNA, the CDR3 is TGTGCCAGCAGCCTAGGGGGAGTTGGGAACGAGCAGTACTTC.